Below are 32 T cell receptor beta chains sequenced from a single sample in a study of blood T cell repertoires in COVID-19. TCRdb keeps only in-frame clones here, not all; method: immunoSEQ multiplex PCR. The table has about 200,000 clones, about 93% seen once; the top ten hold 0.6% to 0.9%. The sample taken for sequencing was peripheral blood. Every receptor here comes from a man aged 30-40 years with COVID-19, enrolled during active disease.

This clone showed up just once. The CDR3 region is CASSYMGGSTEAFF. The CDR3, as DNA: TGTGCCAGCAGTTACATGGGGGGAAGTACTGAAGCTTTCTTT. V is TRBV6-5 and J is TRBJ1-1; maybe TRBD1 (5 bases). CDR1 MNHEY and CDR2 SVGAGI come from the germline V gene. This CDR3 is built from 14 residues. Trimming removed 2 bases from V and 5 bases from J, with 12 bases in between.

Comment on this clone: Other DNA sequences within the sample encode an identical CDR3. V is TRBV5-1 and J is TRBJ2-2, with 9 positions matching TRBD1. CDR3 length: 15 amino acids. The trim removed 3 bases at V and 2 bases at J, leaving 2 bases unmatched. CDR1 is SGHRS and CDR2 is YFSETQ in the germline V gene. The CDR3 spells CASSWDRVNTGELFF. CDR3 sequence (DNA): TGCGCCAGCAGCTGGGACAGGGTTAACACCGGGGAGCTGTTTTTT.

The V and J genes are TRBV10-2 and TRBJ1-1; 12 bases are shared with TRBD1. The V gene's germline CDR1 is WSHSY and CDR2 SAAADI. V trimming: 7 bases; J trimming: 6 bases; junction bases outside the gene matches: 15. The CDR3 runs to 17 residues. This CDR3 reads CASTGTGGAFGISEAFF. The CDR3 nucleotides are TGCGCCAGCACCGGGACAGGGGGCGCCTTTGGGATTTCTGAAGCTTTCTTT.

The J gene is TRBJ1-2, the V gene TRBV28; no clear D gene. CDR3 size: 14 residues. The V gene lost 6 bases and the J gene lost 4 bases, with 15 bases spanning the gap. Germline CDR1 and CDR2: MDHEN and SYDVKM. The CDR3 sequence: CASRQPQVGYGYTF. CDR3 in DNA: TGTGCCAGCAGACAACCCCAGGTCGGCTATGGCTACACCTTC.

The chain has TRBV3-1 (or the pseudogene TRBV3-2) and TRBJ2-3; D perhaps matches TRBD1 (6 bases). Germline V gene lookup returns CDR1 LGHDT and CDR2 YNNKEL (reference sequence). The V end lost 0 bases, the J end lost 4 bases, and 8 bases lay between the germline ends. The CDR3 totals 14 residues. The CDR3 spells CASSQEGAADTQYF. The CDR3 DNA reads as TGTGCCAGCAGCCAAGAGGGGGCCGCAGATACGCAGTATTTT.

The gene calls are TRBV9 and TRBJ2-2; the D gene is possibly TRBD1 (5 bases). The CDR3 contains 14 residues. V lost 0 bases and J lost 6, with 9 bases in between. The germline V gene has CDR1 SGDLS and CDR2 YYNGEE. The CDR3 DNA sequence: TGTGCCAGCAGCGTAGAAGGGGTCCCCGGGGAGCTGTTTTTT. Translation gives CASSVEGVPGELFF. The whole variable domain, remainder taken from reference TRBV9 and TRBJ2-2, is DSGVTQTPKHLITATGQRVTLRCSPRSGDLSVYWYQQSLDQGLQFLIQYYNGEERAKGNILERFSAQQFPDLHSELNLSSLELGDSALYFCASSVEGVPGELFFGEGSRLTVL.

The genes are TRBV5-4 and TRBJ1-4; D unresolved. The V end lost 0 bases, the J end lost 3 bases, and 6 bases lay between the germline ends. Germline-derived CDR1 and CDR2 are SGHNT and YYREEE (reference sequence). CDR3 length: 14 amino acids. CDR3 nucleotide sequence: TGTGCCAGCAGCTTGGACAGCCCTAATGAAAAACTGTTTTTT. Residues: CASSLDSPNEKLFF.

V and J are TRBV27 and TRBJ2-7; 8 positions agree with TRBD1. The V gene end was trimmed by 6 bases and the J gene end by 6 bases; junction bases not matched to a gene: 10. The CDR3 extends over 14 amino acids. Germline V gene sequence: CDR1 MNHEY, CDR2 SMNVEV (reference sequence). The DNA for the CDR3 is TGTGCCAGCAGAAAAGGACAGGGAGTAGGCGAGCAGTACTTC. Its translation is CASRKGQGVGEQYF.

The chain recombines TRBV6-5 with TRBJ1-5; TRBD1 matches 8 bases. This CDR3 has 14 residues. The V segment lost 5 bases and the J segment 5 bases; nucleotides outside the gene matches: 5. Germline-derived CDR1 and CDR2 are MNHEY and SVGAGI. The CDR3 nucleotides read TGTGCCAGCAGTCGACAGGGGCAGGATCAGCCCCAGCATTTT. This codes for CASSRQGQDQPQHF.

As concerns this clone: A read error may account for a junction end that differs from germline. The rearrangement uses TRBV5-6 and TRBJ1-1, with unresolved D. In germline, CDR1 is SGHDT, CDR2 YYEEEE. The CDR3 has 13 amino acids. This chain's CDR3 is CASSLPMNAEAFF. As DNA, the CDR3 is TGTGCCAGCAGCTTGCCTATGAACGCTGAAGCTTTCTTT.

The genes are TRBV3-1 (or the pseudogene TRBV3-2) and TRBJ2-7; perhaps TRBD2 as D (7 bases). Trimming shortened V by 0 bases and J by 6 bases, and 15 bases separated the two germline ends. The CDR3 has 15 residues. Looked up from germline, CDR1 is LGHDT and CDR2 is YNNKEL (reference sequence). CDR3 amino acids: CASSQEAGAGVEQYF. In nucleotides, the CDR3 is TGTGCCAGCAGCCAAGAAGCAGGGGCGGGGGTCGAGCAGTACTTC.

The rearrangement links TRBV11-2 to TRBJ2-5, with D unclear. V was pared by 6 bases and J by 5 bases, with 16 bases between. Germline assignment: CDR1 SGHAT and CDR2 FQNNGV. The CDR3 has 14 residues. The CDR3 coding sequence is TGTGCCAGCAGGCCCCATCGCCTAGGCGAGACCCAGTACTTC. Its translation is CASRPHRLGETQYF. The full variable domain, rest sourced from reference TRBV11-2 and TRBJ2-5, is EAGVAQSPRYKIIEKRQSVAFWCNPISGHATLYWYQQILGQGPKLLIQFQNNGVVDDSQLPKDRFSAERLKGVDSTLKIQPAKLEDSAVYLCASRPHRLGETQYFGPGTRLLVL.

The CDR3 coding sequence is TGTGCCAGCAGTCTCAACACCGGGGAGCTGTTTTTT. Its translation is CASSLNTGELFF. The J gene is TRBJ2-2, the V gene TRBV12-3 or TRBV12-4, with D uncertain. The V end was cut by 5 bases, the J end by 2 bases, with 3 bases between. CDR3 size: 12 residues.

A word on this clone: One end of the junction varies from germline; a read error may be responsible. This chain joins TRBV6-5 and TRBJ1-6; weak D call: TRBD1 (5 bases). Germline assignment: CDR1 MNHEY and CDR2 SVGAGI. This CDR3 is built from 12 residues. The CDR3 loop is CASRGGEPPLRF. The CDR3 DNA follows: TGTGCCAGCAGAGGAGGGGAGCCCCCTCTGCGCTTT.

CDR3 DNA: TGTGCCAGCAGCCACATGGGGACTAGCGGGCTCTCTGGGGCCAACGTCCTGACTTTC. Amino acid sequence: CASSHMGTSGLSGANVLTF. The chain carries TRBV11-2 and TRBJ2-6, with 12 bases that match TRBD2. The CDR3 runs 19 residues. Germline V lookup: CDR1 SGHAT, CDR2 FQNNGV. The junction had 8 bases not matched to a gene; V was cut back by 5 bases and J by 0 bases.

The rearrangement uses TRBV3-1 (or the pseudogene TRBV3-2) and TRBJ1-2; D call uncertain. CDR3 length equals 14 residues. The ends were cut back, 2 bases at V and 5 bases at J, with 12 bases in the middle. The germline V gene has CDR1 LGHDT and CDR2 YNNKEL (reference sequence). CDR3: CASSQNGVEYGYTF. In DNA form, the CDR3 reads TGTGCCAGCAGCCAAAATGGAGTAGAGTATGGCTACACCTTC.

The gene calls are TRBV18 and TRBJ2-3; 9 nucleotides match TRBD1. The V gene end was trimmed by 4 bases and the J gene end by 1 base; junction bases not matched to a gene: 9. This CDR3 contains 17 residues. The V gene's germline CDR1 is KGHSH and CDR2 LQKENI. This CDR3 is CASSRPRGTGRTDTQYF. CDR3 coding DNA: TGTGCCAGCTCACGTCCACGCGGGACAGGGCGCACAGATACGCAGTATTTT.

The J gene is TRBJ1-1, the V gene TRBV4-1, with D possibly TRBD1 on 5 matching bases. CDR1 and CDR2 from the germline V gene are MGHRA and YSYEKL. V shed 1 base and J shed 0 bases, with 9 bases lying between them. CDR3 length equals 15 residues. DNA of the CDR3: TGCGCCAGCAGCCAAGTGCCGGACATGAACACTGAAGCTTTCTTT. Translation: CASSQVPDMNTEAFF.

The genes are TRBV5-1 and TRBJ1-2; 9 nucleotides match TRBD1. This CDR3 region has 14 residues. Germline CDR1 reads SGHRS; CDR2 reads YFSETQ. Trimming cost V 4 bases and J 6 bases; bases outside gene matches: 7. CDR3 region: CASSQDRGGNGYTF. The CDR3 nucleotides read TGCGCCAGCAGCCAGGACAGGGGCGGCAATGGCTACACCTTC.

V gene TRBV5-1 combines with J gene TRBJ2-1; TRBD1 aligns across 11 bases. With 4 bases clipped from V and 8 bases from J, the junction kept 5 bases outside the gene matches. Germline V gene sequence: CDR1 SGHRS, CDR2 YFSETQ. CDR3 length equals 14 residues. CDR3 nucleotides: TGCGCCAGCAGCCTCGGACAGGGGGCCGATGAGCAGTTCTTC. Protein product: CASSLGQGADEQFF.

The chain combines TRBV7-2 with TRBJ1-5; D ambiguous. Trimming removed 4 bases from V and 2 bases from J, with 12 bases in between. Germline assignment: CDR1 SGHTA and CDR2 FQGNSA. This CDR3 is 15 amino acids long. CDR3 amino acids: CASSSPGSGNQPQHF. The DNA of the CDR3 is TGTGCCAGCAGCTCTCCTGGCAGCGGCAATCAGCCCCAGCATTTT.

The chain combines TRBV7-6 with TRBJ2-1; D is undetermined. Germline V gene data show CDR1 as SGHVS and CDR2 as FNYEAQ. CDR3 length: 12 residues. The germline V and J ends were trimmed by 1 base and 10 bases, with 8 bases remaining between them. CDR3 sequence (DNA): TGTGCCAGCAGCTTAGGGGCTGGCGAGCAGTTCTTC. Residues: CASSLGAGEQFF.

This CDR3 is CASSFTGTHSLNGYTF. The CDR3 bases are TGTGCCAGCAGCTTCACCGGGACACACAGTTTAAATGGCTACACCTTC. The V call is TRBV5-4, the J call TRBJ1-2, with D tentatively TRBD1 (6 bases). The CDR3 contains 16 residues. V was trimmed by 2 bases and J by 6 bases, leaving 20 bases between them. The V gene's germline CDR1 is SGHNT and CDR2 YYREEE (reference sequence).

The chain recombines TRBV6-5 with TRBJ1-6; 7 bases fit TRBD1. The CDR3 runs 14 residues. Per germline, CDR1 MNHEY and CDR2 SVGAGI. Unmatched junction bases numbered 6, after V lost 6 bases and J lost 7 bases. The CDR3 sequence: CASRPTGENSPLHF. CDR3 in DNA: TGTGCCAGCAGGCCCACAGGGGAAAATTCACCCCTCCACTTT.

This rearrangement joins TRBV2 to TRBJ1-5; 8 bases agree with TRBD1. Germline CDR1 is SNHLY and CDR2 is FYNNEI. Losses at the gene ends were 6 bases for V and 2 bases for J; bases not matched to a gene: 0. The CDR3 runs to 13 residues. The CDR3 protein is CASRTGGNQPQHF. CDR3 in DNA: TGTGCCAGCAGGACAGGGGGCAATCAGCCCCAGCATTTT.

The DNA for the CDR3 is TGTGCCAGCACGCTAACGGGGCGGGGTGAAGCTTTCTTT. Translated: CASTLTGRGEAFF. This rearrangement joins TRBV12-3 or TRBV12-4 to TRBJ1-1, with D possibly TRBD1 on 5 matching bases. V dropped 7 bases and J dropped 7 bases, with 16 bases sitting between them. The CDR3 spans 13 residues.

The V and J genes are TRBV7-3 and TRBJ1-2, with TRBD1 identical over 7 bases. The CDR3 has 14 amino acids. Germline CDR1 is SGHTA and CDR2 is FQGTGA. Unmatched junction bases numbered 6, after V lost 0 bases and J lost 8 bases. CDR3 sequence reads: CASSLTGDSAGYTF. The CDR3 bases are TGTGCCAGCAGCTTAACCGGGGACAGCGCGGGCTACACCTTC.

The chain links TRBV6-5 to TRBJ2-3, with D perhaps TRBD1 (5 bases). Trimming removed 1 base at V and 5 bases at J, with 13 bases between. Germline V gives CDR1 MNHEY, CDR2 SVGAGI. The length of the CDR3 is 15 residues. The CDR3 is CASSYFGPTGDTQYF. The CDR3 bases are TGTGCCAGCAGTTACTTCGGCCCTACAGGAGATACGCAGTATTTT.

The chain links TRBV30 to TRBJ1-2, with 7 positions matching TRBD1. The CDR3 is 14 amino acids. Germline lookup yields CDR1 GTSNPN and CDR2 SVGIG (reference sequence). The V gene end was trimmed by 2 bases and the J gene end by 4 bases; junction bases not matched to a gene: 7. The CDR3 region is CAWSNPGQPYGYTF. In DNA form, the CDR3 reads TGTGCCTGGAGTAACCCGGGACAGCCCTATGGCTACACCTTC.

This chain links TRBV6-5 with TRBJ2-7; a possible D gene is TRBD1 (6 bases). The CDR3 has 13 residues. V was trimmed by 0 bases and J by 6 bases, leaving 9 bases between them. From germline, CDR1 is MNHEY and CDR2 SVGAGI. The CDR3 DNA reads as TGTGCCAGCAGTTACTCGGGGGCGAGCGAGCAGTACTTC. The encoded protein is CASSYSGASEQYF.

The V gene is TRBV14, the J gene TRBJ1-1; D call uncertain. V lost 0 bases and J 11 bases, leaving 7 bases between the germline ends. Germline CDR1 is SGHDN and CDR2 is FVKESK. This CDR3 contains 11 residues. The CDR3 loop is CASSQEGVAFF. The CDR3 DNA is TGTGCCAGCAGCCAAGAGGGAGTGGCTTTCTTT.

The chain links TRBV12-3 or TRBV12-4 to TRBJ1-5, with unresolved D. This CDR3 is 13 amino acids long. Deletions cut 3 bases from V and 3 bases from J, with 6 bases between. CDR3 residues: CASSFDYNQPQHF. CDR3 nucleotides: TGTGCCAGCAGTTTTGACTACAATCAGCCCCAGCATTTT.